One sample yielded the 20 T cell receptor beta chains listed below, sequenced in a study of spatial heterogeneity in lung cancer. The time point is: blood at routine non-recurrence follow-up after resection. In TCRdb, the 5' RACE reads were re-called with MiXCR into one record per CDR3 protein. The sample lists 95,000 to 120,000 distinct CDR3 sequences; roughly 10% were seen once. The starting material was PBMCs, obtained at follow-up. The receptor set was obtained from a female donor with early-stage non-small cell lung cancer.

This chain links TRBV4-1 with TRBJ2-1, with 8 bases lining up with TRBD2. V lost 1 base and J lost 6; bases outside the gene matches: 11. The germline V gene has CDR1 MGHRA and CDR2 YSYEKL. CDR3 size: 17 residues. The CDR3 nucleotides read TGCGCCAGCAGCCAAGGAGTATTCGGACGGGGGGGCAATGAGCAGTTCTTC. Protein product: CASSQGVFGRGGNEQFF.

This clonotype was detected many times. This rearrangement joins TRBV6-6 to TRBJ2-7; 7 bases are shared with TRBD1. Germline V lookup: CDR1 MNHNY, CDR2 SVGAGI (reference sequence). This CDR3 is 13 amino acids long. With V trimmed by 6 bases and J by 6 bases, 8 bases remained unmatched. CDR3 region: CASSPDRLREQYV. In DNA, the CDR3 is TGTGCCAGCAGCCCGGACAGGCTTCGCGAGCAGTACGTC.

This clonotype was seen more than once but under ten times. As DNA, the CDR3 is TGCAGCGCCCGACCCCAACGGGGCGAGCAGTACTTC. This codes for CSARPQRGEQYF. The chain links TRBV29-1 to TRBJ2-7; the D gene is possibly TRBD2 (5 bases). Trimming removed 7 bases from V and 6 bases from J, with 16 bases in between. Germline-derived CDR1 and CDR2 are SQVTM and ANQGSEA. CDR3 length: 12 residues.

This clonotype was seen more than once but under ten times. The V gene is TRBV7-8, the J gene TRBJ1-4; the D is unclear. The germline gives CDR1 SGHVS, CDR2 FQNEAQ. The CDR3 runs 15 residues. V lost 5 bases, J lost 7 bases, and 17 bases lay in between. The CDR3 is CASSLTRHYGEKLFF. The CDR3 nucleotides are TGTGCCAGCAGCCTCACGCGACACTATGGTGAAAAACTGTTTTTT.

At least ten counts were recorded for this clonotype. This chain uses TRBV6-1 with TRBJ2-5, with D perhaps TRBD1 (5 bases). Looked up from germline, CDR1 is MNHNS and CDR2 is SASEGT. The CDR3 is 15 amino acids. The germline V and J ends were trimmed by 2 bases and 1 base, with 11 bases remaining between them. The CDR3 bases are TGTGCCAGCAGTGAAATTTTGACAGTCCAAGAGACCCAGTACTTC. Its protein is CASSEILTVQETQYF.

The chain uses TRBV20-1 and TRBJ1-2; TRBD1 matches at 9 bases. With 6 bases clipped from V and 3 bases from J, the junction kept 5 bases outside the gene matches. This CDR3 region has 13 residues. Germline-derived CDR1 and CDR2 are DFQATT and SNEGSKA (reference sequence). CDR3 in DNA: TGCAGTGCGCCGACAGGGGGGGACTATGGCTACACCTTC. Residues: CSAPTGGDYGYTF.

This clonotype has ten or more counts. The chain links TRBV6-5 to TRBJ2-1; 7 bases agree with TRBD1. Germline V gene sequence: CDR1 MNHEY, CDR2 SVGAGI. J gave up 6 bases and V 2 bases, and 4 bases lay outside the gene matches. The CDR3 is 14 residues long. CDR3 sequence: CASSYQTGFNEQFF. The CDR3 DNA sequence: TGTGCCAGCAGTTACCAGACAGGGTTCAATGAGCAGTTCTTC.

The table lists this clonotype with many counts. The chain is built from TRBV18 and TRBJ2-7; possibly TRBD2 for D (5 bases). V was pared by 3 bases and J by 1 base, with 10 bases between. CDR3 length: 14 amino acids. CDR1 and CDR2 (germline): KGHSH, LQKENI. CDR3 sequence reads: CASSPSRDSYEQYV. DNA of the CDR3: TGTGCCAGCTCACCTTCGAGGGATTCCTACGAGCAGTACGTC.

This clonotype appeared a few times. V gene TRBV27 combines with J gene TRBJ2-3, with D perhaps matching TRBD2 (5 bases). Per the germline V gene, CDR1 is MNHEY and CDR2 is SMNVEV (reference sequence). V lost 3 bases and J 0 bases, leaving 13 bases between the germline ends. There are 16 residues in the CDR3. CDR3 in DNA: TGTGCCAGCAGTTTCCACGGACGGACTAGCACAGATACGCAGTATTTT. It yields the protein CASSFHGRTSTDTQYF.

This clonotype was detected many times. This chain joins TRBV12-3 or TRBV12-4 and TRBJ1-5, with D tentatively TRBD1 (5 bases). Between the trimmed V and J ends, which lost 5 bases and 2 bases, there was a span of 13 bases. The CDR3 spans 15 residues. CDR3 region: CASSTRRDGNQPQHF. As DNA, the CDR3 is TGTGCCAGCAGTACTCGCCGGGACGGCAATCAGCCCCAGCATTTT.

This clonotype was observed at least ten times. V gene TRBV14 combines with J gene TRBJ2-1; D gene uncertain. V was shortened by 4 bases and J by 4 bases, with 20 bases between the two germline ends. The CDR3 covers 17 residues. Germline V CDR1 and CDR2: SGHDN, FVKESK. The CDR3 DNA reads TGTGCCAGCAGCCCAGGCACCCCCTGGGCAGCTTACAATGAGCAGTTCTTC. This translates into CASSPGTPWAAYNEQFF.

CDR3 sequence reads: CASSFVVWGASDEQYF. The DNA for the CDR3 is TGTGCCAGCAGCTTTGTCGTGTGGGGCGCTAGCGACGAGCAGTACTTC. V gene TRBV5-6 combines with J gene TRBJ2-7, with D possibly TRBD2 on 6 matching bases. This CDR3 spans 16 amino acids. The V end was cut by 2 bases, the J end by 5 bases, with 20 bases between. CDR1 SGHDT and CDR2 YYEEEE come from the germline V gene.

This clonotype occurred a few times. The rearrangement joins TRBV4-2 to TRBJ2-5, with D unclear. CDR1 and CDR2 (germline): LGHNA, YNFKEQ. The germline V and J ends were trimmed by 0 bases and 1 base, with 9 bases remaining between them. The CDR3 totals 15 residues. The CDR3 DNA follows: TGTGCCAGCAGCCAAGAATGGCAGCCCCAAGAGACCCAGTACTTC. Its translation is CASSQEWQPQETQYF.

The rearrangement links TRBV27 to TRBJ2-1; 10 bases are a match to TRBD2. V lost 5 bases to trimming and J lost 7 bases; unmatched junction nucleotides: 8. Germline CDR1 reads MNHEY; CDR2 reads SMNVEV (reference sequence). The CDR3 loop spans 15 amino acids. The CDR3 coding sequence is TGTGCCAGCAGTCTCGGGACTAGCGAATTTAATGAGCAGTTCTTC. It codes for CASSLGTSEFNEQFF.

The chain is built from TRBV10-1 and TRBJ2-1; 7 nucleotides match TRBD2. This CDR3 region has 14 residues. Germline trimming cut 3 bases from V and 7 bases from J; bases unmatched to any gene: 6. Looked up from germline, CDR1 is WNHNN and CDR2 is SYGVQD (reference sequence). CDR3 protein: CASSDGGRRNEQFF. Written as DNA, the CDR3 is TGCGCCAGCAGTGATGGCGGGAGACGGAATGAGCAGTTCTTC.

The sample holds many counts of this clonotype. This chain links TRBV29-1 with TRBJ2-7; the match to TRBD1 covers 9 bases. J was trimmed by 7 bases and V by 7 bases; bases with no gene match: 8. Germline assignment: CDR1 SQVTM and CDR2 ANQGSEA. This CDR3 has 12 amino acids. The CDR3 nucleotides are TGCAGCGAACGGGACAGGGCCAAGGAGCAGTACGTC. Protein product: CSERDRAKEQYV.

This clonotype was picked up many times. The rearrangement uses TRBV28 and TRBJ1-5; D gene ambiguous. The CDR3 has 12 amino acids. Germline V gives CDR1 MDHEN, CDR2 SYDVKM. Trimming took off 4 bases at V and 4 bases at J, with 5 bases between the two ends. The CDR3 region is CASSSGNQPQHF. CDR3 coding DNA: TGTGCCAGCAGTTCGGGGAATCAGCCCCAGCATTTT.

This rearrangement joins TRBV5-6 to TRBJ2-2; the D gene is possibly TRBD1 (6 bases). Trimming removed 2 bases at V and 3 bases at J, with 11 bases between. Germline V CDR1 and CDR2: SGHDT, YYEEEE. There are 15 residues in the CDR3. CDR3 coding DNA: TGTGCCAGCAGCTTAGTACAGGGAGACACCGGGGAGCTGTTTTTT. Its protein is CASSLVQGDTGELFF.

This clonotype was seen only a few times. The rearrangement links TRBV28 to TRBJ2-7; D is ambiguous. This CDR3 spans 19 amino acids. Germline CDR1 MDHEN, CDR2 SYDVKM. Between the trimmed V and J ends, which lost 5 bases and 6 bases, there was a span of 32 bases. The DNA of the CDR3 is TGTGCCAGCAGTCCGACCTCTTGGGGTGGTCCTCTTAATTCAGGCGAGCAGTACTTC. Protein: CASSPTSWGGPLNSGEQYF.

This clonotype was counted at least ten times. The V gene is TRBV6-2 or TRBV6-3, the J gene TRBJ1-5; no clear D gene. The CDR3 sequence is 16 residues long. Germline CDR1 reads MNHEY; CDR2 reads SVGEGT. Trimming shortened V by 2 bases and J by 4 bases, and 15 bases separated the two germline ends. CDR3 in DNA: TGTGCCAGCAGTTACCCGCCCGGGATCGGGAATCAGCCCCAGCATTTT. The encoded protein is CASSYPPGIGNQPQHF.